The clone carrying this T cell receptor beta chain was observed a few times. Its cognate antigen is unknown. The sample originates from a study of T cell repertoires in cytomegalovirus infection. Across the study: The public TCR beta signatures pointed to both CMV infection and matching HLA type. Study-level results: Summed frequency of shared TCR beta families picked out CMV carriers who also had the relevant HLA.

TCRdb processed the reads anew with MiXCR; each CDR3 protein has one entry. The repertoire includes 700,000 to 950,000 distinct CDR3 sequences, approximately 32% of them detected once, and roughly an eighth sits in the top ten. The CDR3 runs 13 residues. CDR1 is KGHSH, CDR2 LQKENI, per germline. Germline trimming cut 7 bases from V and 3 bases from J; bases unmatched to any gene: 6. This receptor was obtained from a human donor in good health (CMV status not recorded). Some clones in this sample may be carry-over from other donors' samples. The sample consisted of cultured CD8+ T cells from PBMCs, taken from culture after CMV antigen stimulation. The chain couples TRBV18 to TRBJ2-7, with 7 nucleotides matching TRBD1. CDR3 DNA: TGTGCCAGCTACCAGGACAGGTACTACGAGCAGTACGTC. It yields the protein CASYQDRYYEQYV.